The 22 T cell receptor beta chains below all came from one sample that was sequenced in a study of blood T cell repertoires in COVID-19. This table comes from immunoSEQ multiplex PCR, and its TCRdb copy is limited to in-frame clones, with some not included. The sample lists 130,000 to 150,000 clones, over 70% occurring once. Material for sequencing was peripheral blood. These receptor sequences come from a man aged 45-60 years who had recovered from COVID-19.

This chain links TRBV7-2 with TRBJ2-3; tentative D call: TRBD1 (6 bases). This CDR3 has 19 residues. Germline V gene data show CDR1 as SGHTA and CDR2 as FQGNSA. The ends were cut back, 2 bases at V and 0 bases at J, with 21 bases in the middle. CDR3 nucleotides: TGTGCCAGCAGCTTAAGGGCTATGGGCAGGGGTCGTAGCACAGATACGCAGTATTTT. It codes for CASSLRAMGRGRSTDTQYF.

The chain recombines TRBV7-9 with TRBJ1-1; the D gene is possibly TRBD1 (5 bases). V gave up 4 bases and J gave up 5 bases, with 8 bases separating them. CDR1 is SEHNR, CDR2 FQNEAQ, per germline (reference sequence). The CDR3 is made up of 12 amino acids. In DNA, the CDR3 is TGTGCCAGCAGCTCCTCAGGGACTGAAGCTTTCTTT. This translates into CASSSSGTEAFF. Filled out from reference TRBV7-9 and TRBJ1-1, the complete variable domain reads DTGVSQNPRHKITKRGQNVTFRCDPISEHNRLYWYRQTLGQGPEFLTYFQNEAQLEKSRLLSDRFSAERPKGSFSTLEIQRTEQGDSAMYLCASSSSGTEAFFGQGTRLTVV.

The rearrangement links TRBV5-4 to TRBJ2-3; tentative D call: TRBD1 (6 bases). Germline V gene sequence: CDR1 SGHNT, CDR2 YYREEE (reference sequence). The CDR3 covers 15 residues. V lost 1 base and J 4 bases, leaving 13 bases between the germline ends. Here the CDR3 reads CASSLYQGSADTQYF. The CDR3 nucleotides read TGTGCCAGCAGCTTGTATCAGGGGAGCGCAGATACGCAGTATTTT.

This clone was seen only once. The rearrangement uses TRBV4-3 and TRBJ2-3; the match to TRBD2 covers 8 bases. Trimming at V came to 0 bases and at J to 10 bases, leaving 12 bases not matched to a gene. The V gene's germline CDR1 is LGHNA and CDR2 YSLEER. The CDR3 runs to 16 residues. The CDR3 coding sequence is TGCGCCAGCAGCCAAGAATGGGGCGGGGGGACGGGCCCGCAGTATTTT. This encodes CASSQEWGGGTGPQYF.

The chain joins TRBV19 to TRBJ2-7; perhaps TRBD1 as D (5 bases). This CDR3 has 15 amino acids. Germline CDR1 is LNHDA and CDR2 is SQIVND (reference sequence). V was trimmed by 1 base and J by 9 bases, leaving 19 bases between them. Here the CDR3 reads CASSIGGRTGRGQYF. In nucleotides, the CDR3 is TGTGCCAGTAGTATAGGGGGCCGGACCGGCCGCGGGCAGTACTTC.

A single count supports this clone. The V call is TRBV4-3, the J call TRBJ1-2; 7 bases are a match to TRBD1. The CDR3 consists of 15 residues. Trimming removed 6 bases from V and 3 bases from J; junction bases left unmatched: 10. In germline, CDR1 is LGHNA, CDR2 YSLEER. The CDR3 reads CASRPTGAVDYGYTF. The CDR3 DNA sequence: TGCGCCAGCAGACCCACAGGGGCTGTCGACTATGGCTACACCTTC.

This chain uses TRBV2 with TRBJ2-1; tentative D call: TRBD2 (6 bases). Trimming took off 2 bases at V and 0 bases at J, with 17 bases between the two ends. CDR1 and CDR2 (germline): SNHLY, FYNNEI. The CDR3 covers 18 residues. The CDR3 DNA sequence: TGTGCCAGCAGTGAATTTTTGAGCGCGGGGAGCTCCTACAATGAGCAGTTCTTC. This codes for CASSEFLSAGSSYNEQFF.

The rearrangement joins TRBV3-1 (or the pseudogene TRBV3-2) to TRBJ1-2; 11 positions agree with TRBD1. The ends lost 5 bases at V and 3 bases at J; junction bases unmatched: 2. The CDR3 is 14 amino acids. CDR1 LGHDT and CDR2 YNNKEL come from the germline V gene (reference sequence). The CDR3 DNA sequence: TGTGCCAGCAGCACGGGACAGGGGGACTATGGCTACACCTTC. Residues: CASSTGQGDYGYTF.

The CDR3, as DNA: TGTGCCAGCAGTTTGGACACCCAGGTACAGCCCCAGCATTTT. Translation: CASSLDTQVQPQHF. The gene calls are TRBV2 and TRBJ1-5, with D possibly TRBD1 on 5 matching bases. Germline V lookup: CDR1 SNHLY, CDR2 FYNNEI. CDR3 length equals 14 residues. The V and J ends lost 5 bases and 7 bases respectively, with 15 bases between them.

The V call is TRBV19, the J call TRBJ1-5, with D perhaps matching TRBD1 (5 bases). There are 14 residues in the CDR3. Germline CDR1 reads LNHDA; CDR2 reads SQIVND (reference sequence). Trimming removed 3 bases from V and 5 bases from J, with 11 bases in between. CDR3 amino acids: CASSMGQGHQPQHF. CDR3 nucleotide sequence: TGTGCCAGTAGTATGGGTCAGGGCCATCAGCCCCAGCATTTT.

This chain uses TRBV21-1 with TRBJ2-6; the D call TRBD1 from the table was never checked on the DNA. TRBV21-1 represents a pseudogene. This CDR3 contains 17 residues. The CDR3 region is CASSYPRWRSGANVLTF. CDR3 coding DNA: TGTGCCAGCAGCTACCCCAGGTGGCGCTCTGGGGCCAACGTCCTGACTTTC.

The chain recombines TRBV6-1 with TRBJ1-5, with D perhaps TRBD1 (5 bases). The V gene lost 0 bases and the J gene lost 0 bases, with 18 bases spanning the gap. Germline CDR1 MNHNS, CDR2 SASEGT. The CDR3 length is 19 residues. The CDR3 sequence is CASSEASQGLVYSNQPQHF. The CDR3 DNA follows: TGTGCCAGCAGTGAAGCGTCGCAGGGTCTTGTATATAGCAATCAGCCCCAGCATTTT.

The rearrangement links TRBV4-3 to TRBJ1-1, with D perhaps matching TRBD1 (5 bases). CDR3 length: 14 amino acids. Germline CDR1 LGHNA, CDR2 YSLEER. V lost 6 bases and J 0 bases, leaving 11 bases between the germline ends. The CDR3 DNA is TGCGCCAGCAGTACACAGGTAATGAACACTGAAGCTTTCTTT. Translating gives CASSTQVMNTEAFF.

The rearrangement joins TRBV11-3 to TRBJ2-6, with 12 bases aligning to TRBD1. Germline values: CDR1 SGHNT, CDR2 YENEEA. The CDR3 totals 18 residues. J gave up 3 bases and V 5 bases, and 8 bases lay outside the gene matches. As DNA, the CDR3 is TGTGCCAGCAGCGAGAAGGGACAGGGGGCGCGTGGGGCCAACGTCCTGACTTTC. Translated, it gives CASSEKGQGARGANVLTF. The complete variable domain, with remaining parts taken from reference TRBV11-3 and TRBJ2-6, reads EAGVVQSPRYKIIEKKQPVAFWCNPISGHNTLYWYLQNLGQGPELLIRYENEEAVDDSQLPKDRFSAERLKGVDSTLKIQPAELGDSAVYLCASSEKGQGARGANVLTFGAGSRLTVL.

J is TRBJ1-5 and V is TRBV20-1; D is undetermined. The CDR3 extends over 18 amino acids. Deletions cut 3 bases from V and 2 bases from J, with 23 bases between. The V gene's germline CDR1 is DFQATT and CDR2 SNEGSKA (reference sequence). The CDR3: CSASPITVTLGGNQPQHF. DNA of the CDR3: TGCAGTGCTAGTCCTATTACGGTTACGTTAGGAGGCAATCAGCCCCAGCATTTT.

A few counts support this clone. The V call is TRBV7-2, the J call TRBJ2-7; 12 positions agree with TRBD2. J lost 3 bases, V lost 5 bases, and 11 bases had no gene match. This CDR3 contains 17 residues. Looked up from germline, CDR1 is SGHTA and CDR2 is FQGNSA. The CDR3 protein is CASSTTSGGSKVYEQYF. The CDR3 DNA is TGTGCCAGCAGCACCACTAGCGGGGGGTCCAAAGTCTACGAGCAGTACTTC.

This chain connects TRBV19 to TRBJ1-1; 7 bases match TRBD1. Unmatched junction bases numbered 14, after V lost 9 bases and J lost 4 bases. Germline CDR1 and CDR2: LNHDA and SQIVND (reference sequence). The CDR3 runs to 15 residues. The CDR3 DNA is TGTGCCAGCATAACCGGAGACAGGGTTGTCACTGAAGCTTTCTTT. Residues: CASITGDRVVTEAFF.

This chain links TRBV10-3 with TRBJ1-4, with 8 bases fitting TRBD1. CDR3 size: 17 residues. V shed 2 bases, J shed 8 bases, and the junction held 13 bases outside the gene matches. Germline CDR1 is ENHRY and CDR2 is SYGVKD. CDR3 DNA: TGTGCCATCAGTGAGACCCCAGGGCAGGGGGCGCCCGAAAAACTGTTTTTT. It yields the protein CAISETPGQGAPEKLFF.

The gene calls are TRBV28 and TRBJ1-3; D unclear. This CDR3 spans 15 amino acids. The germline V and J ends were trimmed by 7 bases and 0 bases, with 13 bases remaining between them. The germline gives CDR1 MDHEN, CDR2 SYDVKM. The DNA of the CDR3 is TGTGCCAGCACCACCTTCAGAGGCTCTGGAAACACCATATATTTT. Translation gives CASTTFRGSGNTIYF.

The chain is built from TRBV9 and TRBJ2-6, with a tentative D call TRBD2 (6 bases). This CDR3 has 19 residues. Trimming cost V 3 bases and J 0 bases, with 19 bases left between them. CDR1 is SGDLS and CDR2 is YYNGEE in the germline V gene. The CDR3 loop reads CASSAVPERADSGANVLTF. CDR3 DNA sequence: TGTGCCAGCAGCGCGGTGCCAGAGCGGGCAGACTCTGGGGCCAACGTCCTGACTTTC.

CDR3 region: CASRSGTGVGANVLTF. The CDR3 DNA reads TGTGCCAGTAGATCGGGGACAGGGGTTGGGGCCAACGTCCTGACTTTC. The gene calls are TRBV19 and TRBJ2-6; 10 nucleotides align to TRBD1. There are 16 residues in the CDR3. Germline values: CDR1 LNHDA, CDR2 SQIVND (reference sequence). V gave up 6 bases and J gave up 3 bases; unmatched junction bases: 5.

The chain recombines TRBV12-3 or TRBV12-4 with TRBJ1-1; the match to TRBD1 covers 9 bases. The CDR3 length is 13 residues. Trimming removed 6 bases from V and 4 bases from J; junction bases left unmatched: 3. The CDR3 here is CASRLTGGTEAFF. CDR3 sequence (DNA): TGTGCCAGCAGGTTGACAGGGGGCACTGAAGCTTTCTTT.